The clone carrying this TCR beta chain has a handful of counts. The CDR3 extends over 11 amino acids. Germline CDR1 reads LGHDT; CDR2 reads YNNKEL (reference sequence). The V end lost 5 bases, the J end lost 9 bases, and 8 bases lay between the germline ends. In the study's own analysis: Estimation of nucleated cell counts relied on the amplification of reference gene primers. Generated by immunoSEQ multiplex PCR, the TCRdb table keeps only in-frame clones and is missing some. For V, J and clone size, that table is used; D and trimming come from the DNA. The sample has under 300,000 clones; about 89% are singletons. The entry originates in a study of blood T cell repertoires in COVID-19. Study-level information: The samples span acute and convalescent COVID-19 from the United States, Italy and Spain.

Cohorts were assigned according to the clinical history that participants reported. Cohort 3 recovered donors had two negative PCRs, clearance, or symptom resolution. The receptor was derived from a woman aged 40 to 50 who had recovered from COVID-19. Material: PBMCs or T cells enriched from blood (not recorded which). V and J are TRBV3-1 (or the pseudogene TRBV3-2) and TRBJ2-1; D uncertain. CDR3 nucleotides: TGTGCCAGCAGCTTAACGGGTGAGCAGTTCTTC. Encoded protein: CASSLTGEQFF.